This entry lists 15 T cell receptor beta chains sequenced from one sample in a study of cytomegalovirus exposure and HLA in healthy donors. Use of 60 Vbeta and 13 Jbeta primers characterized the PCR. Libraries were prepared by immunoSEQ multiplex PCR; TCRdb keeps only in-frame clonotypes and omits some of them. The sample records about 200,000 clones, over 65% being singletons. Material for sequencing was PBMCs. These receptor sequences come from a boy aged 2 to 10 in good health and CMV-seronegative.

In nucleotides, the CDR3 is TGTGCCAGCAGCCCAAGCTCTAGGACTGAAGCTTTCTTT. It specifies CASSPSSRTEAFF. The chain has TRBV7-6 and TRBJ1-1, with D unclear. V lost 5 bases and J 5 bases, leaving 12 bases between the germline ends. There are 13 residues in the CDR3. Germline assignment: CDR1 SGHVS and CDR2 FNYEAQ.

The chain is built from TRBV27 and TRBJ1-1; D may be TRBD1 (5 bases). From germline, CDR1 is MNHEY and CDR2 SMNVEV (reference sequence). Deletions cut 0 bases from V and 3 bases from J, with 8 bases between. The CDR3 spans 14 residues. CDR3 amino acids: CASSLSWGDTEAFF. The CDR3 coding sequence is TGTGCCAGCAGTTTATCGTGGGGGGACACTGAAGCTTTCTTT.

The J gene is TRBJ2-7, the V gene TRBV6-4; D not certain. The V end was cut by 6 bases, the J end by 0 bases, with 15 bases between. The CDR3 sequence is 15 residues long. Germline CDR1 reads MRHNA; CDR2 reads SNTAGT. The DNA for the CDR3 is TGTGCCAGCAGAACAACCTTCCTCCCCTCCTACGAGCAGTACTTC. Protein sequence: CASRTTFLPSYEQYF.

This clone came up once. This chain joins TRBV12-5 and TRBJ1-2, with D maybe TRBD1 (5 bases). Trimming shortened V by 0 bases and J by 0 bases, and 14 bases separated the two germline ends. Germline V lookup: CDR1 LGHNT, CDR2 FRNRAP. The CDR3 has 17 residues. Written as DNA, the CDR3 is TGTGCTAGTGGTTTGGTACTCGGTCGACAGTCTAACTATGGCTACACCTTC. It is translated as CASGLVLGRQSNYGYTF. The full variable domain, completed using reference TRBV12-5 and TRBJ1-2, is DARVTQTPRHKVTEMGQEVTMRCQPILGHNTVFWYRQTMMQGLELLAYFRNRAPLDDSGMPKDRFSAEMPDATLATLKIQPSEPRDSAVYFCASGLVLGRQSNYGYTFGSGTRLTVV.

The CDR3 region is CASSARLAGGNNEQFF. CDR3 nucleotides: TGTGCCAGCAGCGCGAGACTAGCGGGGGGCAACAATGAGCAGTTCTTC. This chain connects TRBV9 to TRBJ2-1, with TRBD2 matching 13 bases. V dropped 3 bases and J dropped 5; count of bases not matched to a gene: 5. The germline V gene encodes CDR1 SGDLS and CDR2 YYNGEE. CDR3 length: 16 residues. The complete variable domain, with remaining parts taken from reference TRBV9 and TRBJ2-1, reads DSGVTQTPKHLITATGQRVTLRCSPRSGDLSVYWYQQSLDQGLQFLIQYYNGEERAKGNILERFSAQQFPDLHSELNLSSLELGDSALYFCASSARLAGGNNEQFFGPGTRLTVL.

The gene calls are TRBV7-8 and TRBJ2-7; 14 bases are shared with TRBD2. J was trimmed by 1 base and V by 6 bases; bases with no gene match: 8. CDR1 is SGHVS, CDR2 FQNEAQ, per germline. The CDR3 has 17 amino acids. The CDR3 coding sequence is TGTGCCAGCAGTCAAGGACTAGCGGGGGGAGAGTCCTACGAGCAGTACTTC. It is translated as CASSQGLAGGESYEQYF. The full variable domain, rest sourced from reference TRBV7-8 and TRBJ2-7, is GAGVSQSPRYKVAKRGQDVALRCDPISGHVSLFWYQQALGQGPEFLTYFQNEAQLDKSGLPSDRFFAERPEGSVSTLKIQRTQQEDSAVYLCASSQGLAGGESYEQYFGPGTRLTVT.

V gene TRBV9 combines with J gene TRBJ2-7, with D perhaps TRBD1 (6 bases). The CDR3 contains 13 residues. V lost 2 bases and J lost 6, with 12 bases in between. Per the germline V gene, CDR1 is SGDLS and CDR2 is YYNGEE. This CDR3 reads CASSVEGVGEQYF. Written as DNA, the CDR3 is TGTGCCAGCAGCGTTGAGGGGGTCGGCGAGCAGTACTTC. The variable domain in full, with the rest retrieved from reference TRBV9 and TRBJ2-7, is DSGVTQTPKHLITATGQRVTLRCSPRSGDLSVYWYQQSLDQGLQFLIQYYNGEERAKGNILERFSAQQFPDLHSELNLSSLELGDSALYFCASSVEGVGEQYFGPGTRLTVT.

This chain joins TRBV6-5 and TRBJ1-2; tentative D call: TRBD1 (5 bases). This CDR3 is 13 amino acids long. V was trimmed by 5 bases and J by 1 base, leaving 8 bases between them. Germline CDR1 is MNHEY and CDR2 is SVGAGI. This CDR3 reads CASSRQLNYGYTF. The CDR3 DNA follows: TGTGCCAGCAGTCGACAGCTTAACTATGGCTACACCTTC.

This clone was seen only once. The chain combines TRBV6-6 with TRBJ1-4, with 8 nucleotides matching TRBD1. This CDR3 has 13 residues. J gave up 8 bases and V 6 bases, and 5 bases lay outside the gene matches. Germline V CDR1 and CDR2: MNHNY, SVGAGI (reference sequence). The CDR3 reads CASSGQGTEKLFF. As DNA, the CDR3 is TGTGCCAGCAGCGGACAGGGCACCGAAAAACTGTTTTTT.

The rearrangement uses TRBV11-2 and TRBJ1-5; D is uncertain. The CDR3 is 12 amino acids. With 8 bases removed from V and 6 bases from J, the gap between germline ends came to 11 bases. Germline loops: CDR1 SGHAT, CDR2 FQNNGV. The CDR3 coding sequence is TGTGCCAGCCCCCCCAGTGGTCAGCCCCAGCATTTT. Amino acid sequence: CASPPSGQPQHF.

V usage is TRBV25-1 and J usage is TRBJ1-1, with D perhaps matching TRBD1 (6 bases). With 5 bases removed from V and 4 bases from J, the gap between germline ends came to 11 bases. Germline CDR1 MGHDK, CDR2 SYGVNS. This CDR3 spans 13 amino acids. In DNA form, the CDR3 reads TGTGCCAGCAGTCGGGGGGGCGGCACTGAAGCTTTCTTT. It is translated as CASSRGGGTEAFF.

This clone appeared a single time. This sequence joins TRBV7-8 and TRBJ2-7; D is possibly TRBD2 (7 bases). The germline gives CDR1 SGHVS, CDR2 FQNEAQ. V shed 2 bases and J shed 0 bases, with 11 bases lying between them. The CDR3 is made up of 15 amino acids. The CDR3 DNA reads as TGTGCCAGCAGCTTACGCGGGGGCCCCTCCTACGAGCAGTACTTC. It codes for CASSLRGGPSYEQYF.

The CDR3 DNA reads as TGTGCCAGCAGCTTTACTAGCGGGGCGGCAGAGACCCAGTACTTC. This gives the protein CASSFTSGAAETQYF. The chain is built from TRBV7-2 and TRBJ2-5; TRBD2 matches at 10 bases. CDR3 length equals 15 residues. V trimming: 3 bases; J trimming: 4 bases; junction bases outside the gene matches: 5. Germline CDR1 SGHTA, CDR2 FQGNSA.

This chain connects TRBV7-9 to TRBJ2-6, with 7 bases lining up with TRBD2. The CDR3 spans 15 residues. V gave up 6 bases and J gave up 1 base; unmatched junction bases: 3. The germline gives CDR1 SEHNR, CDR2 FQNEAQ (reference sequence). Here the CDR3 DNA reads TGTGCCAGCAGGGGGGGGGAATCTGGGGCCAACGTCCTGACTTTC. The encoded protein is CASRGGESGANVLTF.

This CDR3 is CASSVSRPYEQYF. In nucleotides, the CDR3 is TGTGCCAGCAGTGTTAGTCGCCCCTACGAGCAGTACTTC. The chain links TRBV6-1 to TRBJ2-7, with D uncertain. CDR3 length: 13 amino acids. The germline V gene encodes CDR1 MNHNS and CDR2 SASEGT. With 4 bases removed from V and 2 bases from J, the gap between germline ends came to 9 bases.